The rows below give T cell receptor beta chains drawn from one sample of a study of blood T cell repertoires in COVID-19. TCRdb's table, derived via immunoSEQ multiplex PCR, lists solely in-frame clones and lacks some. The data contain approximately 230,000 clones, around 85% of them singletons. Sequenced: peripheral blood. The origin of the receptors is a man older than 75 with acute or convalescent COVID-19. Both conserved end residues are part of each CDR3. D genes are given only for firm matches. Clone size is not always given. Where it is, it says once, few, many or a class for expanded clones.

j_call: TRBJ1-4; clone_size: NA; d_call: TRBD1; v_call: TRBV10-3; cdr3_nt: TGTGCCATCTCAGGGGGCGCGCGGCCTAATGAAAAACTGTTTTTT; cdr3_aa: CAISGGARPNEKLFF
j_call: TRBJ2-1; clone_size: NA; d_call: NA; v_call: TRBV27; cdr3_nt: TGTGCCAGCAGTTCCCCGATTCGCCATCTATACAATGAGCAGTTCTTC; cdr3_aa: CASSSPIRHLYNEQFF
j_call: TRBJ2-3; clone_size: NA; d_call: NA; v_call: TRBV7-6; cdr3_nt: TGTGCCAGCAGCTTAGCGGGAGTGCTCTCCACAGATACGCAGTATTTT; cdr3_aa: CASSLAGVLSTDTQYF
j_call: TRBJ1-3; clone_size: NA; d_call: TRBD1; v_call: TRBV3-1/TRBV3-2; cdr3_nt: TGTGCCAGCAGCCGCAGGGGGGGACAGGGGGTTGGAAACACCATATATTTT; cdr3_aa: CASSRRGGQGVGNTIYF
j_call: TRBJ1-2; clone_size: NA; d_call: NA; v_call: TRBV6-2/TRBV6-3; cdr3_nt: TGTGCCAGCAGTTACCAGGCCTATGGCTACACCTTC; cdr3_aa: CASSYQAYGYTF
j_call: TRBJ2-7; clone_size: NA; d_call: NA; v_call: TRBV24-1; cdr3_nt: TGTGCCACCAGTTCTAATTTGGGCCGGACTTTCTACGAGCAGTACTTC; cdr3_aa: CATSSNLGRTFYEQYF
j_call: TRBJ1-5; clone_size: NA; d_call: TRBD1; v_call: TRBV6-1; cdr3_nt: TGTGCCAGCAGTGATCAGGGGGGCTATCAGCCCCAGCATTTT; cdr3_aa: CASSDQGGYQPQHF
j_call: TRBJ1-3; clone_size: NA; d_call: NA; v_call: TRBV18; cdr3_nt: TGTGCCAGCTCGAGCGGACCTGGAAACACCATATATTTT; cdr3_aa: CASSSGPGNTIYF
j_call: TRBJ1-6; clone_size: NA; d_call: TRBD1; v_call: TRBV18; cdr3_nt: TGTGCCAGCTCACCAGGCGGGACAGGGACAAACTCACCCCTCCACTTT; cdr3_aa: CASSPGGTGTNSPLHF
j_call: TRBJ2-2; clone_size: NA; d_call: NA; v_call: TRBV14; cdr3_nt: TGTGCCAGCAGCCAGAGGATTGCAAGGGGGGAGCTGTTTTTT; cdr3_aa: CASSQRIARGELFF
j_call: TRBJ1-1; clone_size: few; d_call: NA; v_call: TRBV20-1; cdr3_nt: TGCAGTGCCCGCGACACTGAAGCTTTCTTT; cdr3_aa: CSARDTEAFF
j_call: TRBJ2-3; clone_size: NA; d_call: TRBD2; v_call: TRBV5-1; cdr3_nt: TGCGCCAGCAGCTTGGCCGCGGGGGGCGCAGATACGCAGTATTTT; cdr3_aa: CASSLAAGGADTQYF
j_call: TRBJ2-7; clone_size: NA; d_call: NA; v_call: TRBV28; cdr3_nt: TGTGCCAGCAGTTCCAGGGTGCCCTACGAGCAGTACTTC; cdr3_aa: CASSSRVPYEQYF
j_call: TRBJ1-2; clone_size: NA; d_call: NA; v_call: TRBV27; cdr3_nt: TGTGCCAGCAGCCTAGGAGAAGGTCGGACTAACTATGGCTACACCTTC; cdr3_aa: CASSLGEGRTNYGYTF
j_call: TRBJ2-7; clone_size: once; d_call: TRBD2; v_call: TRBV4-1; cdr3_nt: TGCGCCAGCAGCCAAGATCTAGCGGCCTACGAGCAGTACTTC; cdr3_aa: CASSQDLAAYEQYF
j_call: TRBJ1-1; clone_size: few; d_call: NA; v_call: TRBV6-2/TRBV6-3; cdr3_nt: TGTGCCAGCAGTTACCAGGGTATGAACACTGAAGCTTTCTTT; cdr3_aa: CASSYQGMNTEAFF
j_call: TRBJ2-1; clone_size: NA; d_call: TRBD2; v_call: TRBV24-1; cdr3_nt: TGTGCCACCAGTGATTTGACTAGCGGGAGGAATGAGCAGTTCTTC; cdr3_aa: CATSDLTSGRNEQFF
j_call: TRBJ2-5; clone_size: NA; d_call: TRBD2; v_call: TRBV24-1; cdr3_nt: TGTGCCACCAGTGATTCCTCGGGAGGGAAGGAGACCCAGTACTTC; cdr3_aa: CATSDSSGGKETQYF